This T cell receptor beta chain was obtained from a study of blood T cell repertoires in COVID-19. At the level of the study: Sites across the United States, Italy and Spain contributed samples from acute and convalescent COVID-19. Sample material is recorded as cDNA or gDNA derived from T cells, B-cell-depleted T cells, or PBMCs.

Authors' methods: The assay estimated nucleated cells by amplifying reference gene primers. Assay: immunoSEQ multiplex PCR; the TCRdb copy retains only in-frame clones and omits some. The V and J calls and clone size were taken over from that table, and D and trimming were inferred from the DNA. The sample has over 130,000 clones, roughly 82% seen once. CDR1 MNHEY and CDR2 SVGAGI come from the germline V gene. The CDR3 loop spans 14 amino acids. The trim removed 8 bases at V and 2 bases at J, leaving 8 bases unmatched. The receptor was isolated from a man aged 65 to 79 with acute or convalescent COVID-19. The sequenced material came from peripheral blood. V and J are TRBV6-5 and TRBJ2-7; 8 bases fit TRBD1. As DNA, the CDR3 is TGTGCCAGCTTACTGGACAGGGATGCCTACGAGCAGTACTTC. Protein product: CASLLDRDAYEQYF.